A single sample is the source of the 30 T cell receptor beta chains below, sequenced in a study of T cell responses to AZD1222 COVID-19 vaccine. Produced via immunoSEQ multiplex PCR; TCRdb's table is partial and in-frame only. The table has some 130,000 clones, about nine tenths seen once. The sample here was peripheral blood, taken on day 0 of AZD1222 vaccination. These receptors all come from an adult in good health.

V usage is TRBV10-3 and J usage is TRBJ2-3; D remains ambiguous. V dropped 0 bases and J dropped 3 bases, with 1 base sitting between them. This CDR3 region has 12 residues. Germline V gene data show CDR1 as ENHRY and CDR2 as SYGVKD. The DNA for the CDR3 is TGTGCCATCAGTGAGTCGACAGATACGCAGTATTTT. Translation gives CAISESTDTQYF.

The genes are TRBV28 and TRBJ2-3; the D call may be TRBD1 or TRBD2 (7 bases each). CDR1 is MDHEN and CDR2 is SYDVKM in the germline V gene. The CDR3 loop spans 16 amino acids. The V end was cut by 4 bases, the J end by 2 bases, with 16 bases between. The CDR3 DNA sequence: TGTGCCAGCAGTTGGGGGAGGGGGCGCGTCACAGATACGCAGTATTTT. Protein product: CASSWGRGRVTDTQYF.

This clone has a single count. The rearrangement links TRBV5-1 to TRBJ1-3; possible D gene TRBD1, 5 bases. The CDR3 contains 15 residues. CDR1 and CDR2 from the germline V gene are SGHRS and YFSETQ. V gave up 7 bases and J gave up 3 bases, with 17 bases separating them. The CDR3 DNA reads as TGCGCCAGCCGACCGGGACTGTCCTTTGGAAACACCATATATTTT. It specifies CASRPGLSFGNTIYF.

This chain uses TRBV9 with TRBJ2-2, with 10 bases lining up with TRBD2. Looked up from germline, CDR1 is SGDLS and CDR2 is YYNGEE. Trimming removed 4 bases from V and 3 bases from J; junction bases left unmatched: 6. This CDR3 is 16 amino acids long. The CDR3 reads CASSSSGGQDTGELFF. The CDR3 DNA sequence: TGTGCCAGCAGCAGTAGCGGGGGGCAAGACACCGGGGAGCTGTTTTTT. Drawing the rest from reference TRBV9 and TRBJ2-2, the complete variable domain is DSGVTQTPKHLITATGQRVTLRCSPRSGDLSVYWYQQSLDQGLQFLIQYYNGEERAKGNILERFSAQQFPDLHSELNLSSLELGDSALYFCASSSSGGQDTGELFFGEGSRLTVL.

V and J are TRBV19 and TRBJ2-1; a weak D match, TRBD1 (5 bases). Germline CDR1 LNHDA, CDR2 SQIVND (reference sequence). Deletions cut 5 bases from V and 2 bases from J, with 16 bases between. CDR3 length: 16 amino acids. CDR3 loop: CASSSHTGTPYNEQFF. CDR3 sequence (DNA): TGTGCCAGTAGTTCACACACAGGAACACCCTACAATGAGCAGTTCTTC.

V is TRBV24-1 and J is TRBJ1-5, with D hard to call. Trimming removed 0 bases from V and 11 bases from J, with 7 bases in between. The V gene's germline CDR1 is KGHDR and CDR2 SFDVKD. The length of the CDR3 is 12 residues. CDR3 sequence reads: CATSDLSGSQHF. CDR3 in DNA: TGTGCCACCAGTGATTTGTCGGGGTCCCAGCATTTT.

This chain uses TRBV3-1 (or the pseudogene TRBV3-2) with TRBJ2-3; D possibly corresponds to TRBD2 (6 bases). The CDR3 runs to 18 residues. With 4 bases removed from V and 6 bases from J, the gap between germline ends came to 26 bases. The germline CDR1 and CDR2 sequences are LGHDT and YNNKEL (reference sequence). CDR3 nucleotide sequence: TGTGCCAGCAGCCCGTCCTTTGCGGGGAGCCTCCGGGTGGATACGCAGTATTTT. Encoded protein: CASSPSFAGSLRVDTQYF.

V and J are TRBV28 and TRBJ1-1, with D uncertain. The V end lost 7 bases, the J end lost 7 bases, and 13 bases lay between the germline ends. Germline V gives CDR1 MDHEN, CDR2 SYDVKM. The CDR3 has 12 amino acids. The CDR3 region has the DNA TGTGCCAGCAACTTAGCGGGGATTGAAGCTTTCTTT. This encodes CASNLAGIEAFF.

Here the CDR3 reads CAISESAGRSSGNTIYF. CDR3 in DNA: TGTGCCATCAGTGAGTCGGCCGGGAGAAGCTCTGGAAACACCATATATTTT. The chain couples TRBV10-3 to TRBJ1-3; D is ambiguous. Germline values: CDR1 ENHRY, CDR2 SYGVKD. V was clipped by 0 bases and J by 0 bases, with 12 bases between them. This CDR3 spans 17 amino acids.

The rearrangement uses TRBV3-1 (or the pseudogene TRBV3-2) and TRBJ1-6, with TRBD1 matching over 7 bases. After removal of 5 bases from V and 2 bases from J, the junction contained 3 bases not matched to a gene. The CDR3 runs 15 residues. Germline assignment: CDR1 LGHDT and CDR2 YNNKEL (reference sequence). CDR3 protein: CASSETGAYNSPLHF. CDR3 in DNA: TGTGCCAGCAGCGAAACAGGGGCCTATAATTCACCCCTCCACTTT.

The chain joins TRBV19 to TRBJ1-1; D is perhaps TRBD1 (5 bases). Germline V gene data show CDR1 as LNHDA and CDR2 as SQIVND (reference sequence). V gave up 5 bases and J gave up 3 bases, with 13 bases separating them. The CDR3 length is 14 residues. CDR3 nucleotides: TGTGCCAGTAGTTGGCAGGGCGGATACACTGAAGCTTTCTTT. Translating it yields CASSWQGGYTEAFF. The entire variable domain, with the rest obtained from reference TRBV19 and TRBJ1-1, is as follows: DGGITQSPKYLFRKEGQNVTLSCEQNLNHDAMYWYRQDPGQGLRLIYYSQIVNDFQKGDIAEGYSVSREKKESFPLTVTSAQKNPTAFYLCASSWQGGYTEAFFGQGTRLTVV.

As DNA, the CDR3 is TGTGCCAGCAGCCCTTACCCCGGACAGGGCTTCTCCTACGAGCAGTACTTC. It codes for CASSPYPGQGFSYEQYF. This chain connects TRBV11-2 to TRBJ2-7, with 8 bases lining up with TRBD1. The CDR3 spans 17 residues. From germline, CDR1 is SGHAT and CDR2 FQNNGV. V lost 5 bases to trimming and J lost 0 bases; unmatched junction nucleotides: 12.

The rearrangement links TRBV19 to TRBJ2-5, with D perhaps assigned TRBD1 or TRBD2 (6 bases each). CDR3 length: 14 amino acids. The V end was cut by 4 bases, the J end by 0 bases, with 9 bases between. CDR1 and CDR2 (germline): LNHDA, SQIVND (reference sequence). The DNA of the CDR3 is TGTGCCAGTAGTAGGAGGGGGTACCAAGAGACCCAGTACTTC. It translates to CASSRRGYQETQYF.

This clone has a single count. The V call is TRBV14, the J call TRBJ1-1; D unclear. Per the germline V gene, CDR1 is SGHDN and CDR2 is FVKESK. The CDR3 is made up of 13 amino acids. Trimming pared 2 bases from V and 1 base from J, leaving 5 bases between. CDR3 region: CASSQFPNTEAFF. CDR3 sequence (DNA): TGTGCCAGCAGCCAATTTCCGAACACTGAAGCTTTCTTT.

This clone has a single count. J is TRBJ1-1 and V is TRBV6-5; 7 bases fit TRBD1. The V gene end was trimmed by 7 bases and the J gene end by 1 base; junction bases not matched to a gene: 6. CDR1 and CDR2 from the germline V gene are MNHEY and SVGAGI. This CDR3 comprises 14 residues. The CDR3 is CASMRQGRNTEAFF. The CDR3 nucleotides are TGTGCCAGCATGAGACAGGGAAGGAACACTGAAGCTTTCTTT.

The rearrangement links TRBV5-1 to TRBJ2-1; D remains unclear. Trimming left V 5 bases short and J 0 bases short, with 12 bases between. The CDR3 covers 15 residues. Germline loops: CDR1 SGHRS, CDR2 YFSETQ. The CDR3 loop reads CASSLQARSYNEQFF. The DNA of the CDR3 is TGCGCCAGCAGTCTGCAGGCCCGCTCCTACAATGAGCAGTTCTTC. The full variable domain, its missing parts supplied by reference TRBV5-1 and TRBJ2-1, is KAGVTQTPRYLIKTRGQQVTLSCSPISGHRSVSWYQQTPGQGLQFLFEYFSETQRNKGNFPGRFSGRQFSNSRSEMNVSTLELGDSALYLCASSLQARSYNEQFFGPGTRLTVL.

This sequence joins TRBV5-4 and TRBJ2-7; D unresolved. The CDR3 length is 14 residues. Germline CDR1 reads SGHNT; CDR2 reads YYREEE (reference sequence). V was trimmed by 1 base and J by 0 bases, leaving 8 bases between them. CDR3 sequence: CASSLSLPSYEQYF. CDR3 nucleotide sequence: TGTGCCAGCAGCTTGAGCCTTCCCTCCTACGAGCAGTACTTC. The full variable domain, with the rest looked up from reference TRBV5-4 and TRBJ2-7, is ETGVTQSPTHLIKTRGQQVTLRCSSQSGHNTVSWYQQALGQGPQFIFQYYREEENGRGNFPPRFSGLQFPNYSSELNVNALELDDSALYLCASSLSLPSYEQYFGPGTRLTVT.

This clone was seen a few times. The V and J genes are TRBV5-8 and TRBJ1-2, with D maybe TRBD1 (5 bases). V was clipped by 4 bases and J by 3 bases, with 16 bases between them. Germline CDR1 and CDR2: SGHTS and YDEGEE. CDR3 length: 15 amino acids. CDR3 bases: TGTGCCAGCAGCACCGAGCAGGGCCCCTACTATGGCTACACCTTC. Protein product: CASSTEQGPYYGYTF.

The rearrangement links TRBV6-5 to TRBJ1-1, with D possibly TRBD1 on 5 matching bases. There are 13 residues in the CDR3. V was pared by 2 bases and J by 3 bases, with 7 bases between. CDR1 is MNHEY, CDR2 SVGAGI, per germline. The CDR3 nucleotides are TGTGCCAGCAGTTACGGGGGGGACACTGAAGCTTTCTTT. Protein: CASSYGGDTEAFF.

This clone was seen only once. The chain combines TRBV7-2 with TRBJ2-1; 8 nucleotides match TRBD1. The germline gives CDR1 SGHTA, CDR2 FQGNSA. This CDR3 has 14 residues. V shed 6 bases, J shed 7 bases, and the junction held 8 bases outside the gene matches. This chain's CDR3 is CASRGTGGGNEQFF. The CDR3 nucleotides are TGTGCCAGCAGGGGAACAGGGGGAGGTAATGAGCAGTTCTTC.

The chain carries TRBV7-6 and TRBJ2-1; 9 bases line up with TRBD1. V gave up 1 base and J gave up 3 bases; unmatched junction bases: 10. Germline V lookup: CDR1 SGHVS, CDR2 FNYEAQ. This CDR3 region has 18 residues. The CDR3 sequence: CASSLGPRQGVVYNEQFF. DNA for the CDR3: TGTGCCAGCAGCTTAGGACCAAGACAGGGGGTCGTCTACAATGAGCAGTTCTTC.

The V and J genes are TRBV7-6 and TRBJ2-3; D is undetermined. Deletions cut 3 bases from V and 0 bases from J, with 19 bases between. This CDR3 is built from 18 residues. The germline gives CDR1 SGHVS, CDR2 FNYEAQ. CDR3 nucleotide sequence: TGTGCCAGCAGCTTGTTGCAGTCGGCGGCGTCTAGCACAGATACGCAGTATTTT. Its protein is CASSLLQSAASSTDTQYF.

The rearrangement joins TRBV5-1 to TRBJ2-5; 10 bases line up with TRBD1. Germline trimming cut 2 bases from V and 5 bases from J; bases unmatched to any gene: 12. Per the germline V gene, CDR1 is SGHRS and CDR2 is YFSETQ. The CDR3 has 17 amino acids. The CDR3 DNA reads TGCGCCAGCAGCTTACAGCCGGGACAGGGGTTTCTCGAGACCCAGTACTTC. This gives the protein CASSLQPGQGFLETQYF.

The rearrangement joins TRBV24-1 to TRBJ2-3; D not resolved. The CDR3 consists of 11 residues. The germline V gene has CDR1 KGHDR and CDR2 SFDVKD. Trimming left V 4 bases short and J 5 bases short, with 3 bases between. The CDR3 region has the DNA TGTGCCACCAGTGAGGGAGATACGCAGTATTTT. Residues: CATSEGDTQYF.

The chain is built from TRBV19 and TRBJ1-2; 8 bases map to TRBD1. J gave up 6 bases and V 4 bases, and 7 bases lay outside the gene matches. Germline CDR1 is LNHDA and CDR2 is SQIVND (reference sequence). This CDR3 is 14 amino acids long. The CDR3 is CASSTEQGVHGYTF. The CDR3 DNA reads TGTGCCAGTAGTACCGAACAGGGGGTACATGGCTACACCTTC.

The V and J genes are TRBV7-9 and TRBJ2-7, with 7 positions matching TRBD1. The CDR3 loop spans 16 amino acids. From germline, CDR1 is SEHNR and CDR2 FQNEAQ (reference sequence). The trim removed 2 bases at V and 5 bases at J, leaving 12 bases unmatched. As DNA, the CDR3 is TGTGCCAGCAGCTTAAGGGGGCCGACAGGGACCCACGAGCAGTACTTC. It specifies CASSLRGPTGTHEQYF.

V is TRBV12-3 or TRBV12-4 and J is TRBJ1-1; perhaps TRBD1 as D (6 bases). The CDR3 has 12 residues. Trimming took off 3 bases at V and 6 bases at J, with 8 bases between the two ends. CDR3 DNA: TGTGCCAGCAGTTTTTGGACAGCTGAAGCTTTCTTT. Protein: CASSFWTAEAFF.

The rearrangement links TRBV4-1 to TRBJ2-3; 9 bases fit TRBD2. The CDR3 consists of 17 residues. J was trimmed by 5 bases and V by 5 bases; bases with no gene match: 14. Looked up from germline, CDR1 is MGHRA and CDR2 is YSYEKL. CDR3 nucleotides: TGCGCCAGCAGCATATTCGGCGGGGGGGCCGGAGGAGATACGCAGTATTTT. Its translation: CASSIFGGGAGGDTQYF.

CDR3 residues: CASSVEDGPQHF. The CDR3, as DNA: TGCGCCAGCAGCGTCGAGGACGGGCCCCAGCATTTT. The chain combines TRBV5-1 with TRBJ1-5; no firm D call. Per germline, CDR1 SGHRS and CDR2 YFSETQ. V was clipped by 4 bases and J by 9 bases, with 11 bases between them. The CDR3 has 12 residues.

This chain joins TRBV27 and TRBJ2-7; D possibly uses TRBD1 or TRBD2 (5 bases each). V lost 8 bases, J lost 6 bases, and 17 bases lay in between. Germline V gene sequence: CDR1 MNHEY, CDR2 SMNVEV (reference sequence). CDR3 length: 13 amino acids. CDR3 DNA sequence: TGTGCCAGCGGGCATGCCGGGACCTCCGAGCAGTACTTC. Translation: CASGHAGTSEQYF.